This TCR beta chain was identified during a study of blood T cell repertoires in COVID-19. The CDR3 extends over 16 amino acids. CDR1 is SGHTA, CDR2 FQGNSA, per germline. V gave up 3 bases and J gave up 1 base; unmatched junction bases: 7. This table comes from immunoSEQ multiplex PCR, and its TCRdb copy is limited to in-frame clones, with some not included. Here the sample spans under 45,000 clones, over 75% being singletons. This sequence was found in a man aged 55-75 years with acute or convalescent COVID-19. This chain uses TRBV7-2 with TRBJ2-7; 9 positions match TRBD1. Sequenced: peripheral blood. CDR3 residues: CASSFSGQGPSYEQYF. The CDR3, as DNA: TGTGCCAGCAGCTTCTCGGGACAGGGCCCGTCCTACGAGCAGTACTTC.